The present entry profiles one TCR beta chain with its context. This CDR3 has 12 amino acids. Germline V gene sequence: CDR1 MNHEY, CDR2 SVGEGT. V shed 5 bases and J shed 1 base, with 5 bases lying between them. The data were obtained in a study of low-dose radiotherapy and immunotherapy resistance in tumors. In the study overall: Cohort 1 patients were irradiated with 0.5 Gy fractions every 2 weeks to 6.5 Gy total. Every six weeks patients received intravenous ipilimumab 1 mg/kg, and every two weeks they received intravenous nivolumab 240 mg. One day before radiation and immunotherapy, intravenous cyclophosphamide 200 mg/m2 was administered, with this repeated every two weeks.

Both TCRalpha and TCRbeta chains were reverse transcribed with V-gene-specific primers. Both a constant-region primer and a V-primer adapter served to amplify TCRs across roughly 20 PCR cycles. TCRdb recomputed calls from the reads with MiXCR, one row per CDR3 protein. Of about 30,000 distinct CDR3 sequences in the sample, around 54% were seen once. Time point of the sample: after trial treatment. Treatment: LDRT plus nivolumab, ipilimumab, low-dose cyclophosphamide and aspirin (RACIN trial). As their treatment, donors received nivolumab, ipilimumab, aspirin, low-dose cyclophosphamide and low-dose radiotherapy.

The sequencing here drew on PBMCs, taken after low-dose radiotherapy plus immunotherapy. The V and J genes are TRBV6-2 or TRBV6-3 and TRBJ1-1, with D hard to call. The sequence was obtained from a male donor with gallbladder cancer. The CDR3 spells CASSTPNTEAFF. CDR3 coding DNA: TGTGCCAGCAGTACTCCGAACACTGAAGCTTTCTTT.